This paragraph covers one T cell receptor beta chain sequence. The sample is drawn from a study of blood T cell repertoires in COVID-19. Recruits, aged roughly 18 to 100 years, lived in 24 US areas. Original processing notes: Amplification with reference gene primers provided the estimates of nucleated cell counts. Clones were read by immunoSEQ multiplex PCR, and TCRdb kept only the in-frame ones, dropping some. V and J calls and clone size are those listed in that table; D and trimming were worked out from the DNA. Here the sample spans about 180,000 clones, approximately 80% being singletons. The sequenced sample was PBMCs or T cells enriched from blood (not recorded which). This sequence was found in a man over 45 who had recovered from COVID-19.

The CDR3, as DNA: TGCGCCAGCAGTGAGTCGCGACAGGGGGCCTTCGAGCAGTACTTC. Amino acids: CASSESRQGAFEQYF. The chain has TRBV10-1 and TRBJ2-7; 10 bases are shared with TRBD1. Germline loops: CDR1 WNHNN, CDR2 SYGVQD (reference sequence). The CDR3 has 15 amino acids. The V gene end was trimmed by 0 bases and the J gene end by 6 bases; junction bases not matched to a gene: 5.